Shown below are 5 T cell receptor beta chains from a single sample sequenced in a study of blood T cells in healthy people across ages. The use of a sample-barcoded 5' primer and a J-beta primer mix characterized a second PCR of roughly 7 to 11 cycles. TCRdb re-called the 5' RACE reads through MiXCR, storing one row per CDR3 protein. The table shows 650,000 to 1,000,000 distinct CDR3 sequences, with under 40% occurring only once. The source material was blood. The receptor set was obtained from a man between 18 and 35 years old in good health.

This clonotype was recorded a few times. The V call is TRBV28, the J call TRBJ2-3; TRBD2 might be the D (7 bases). Germline V gene lookup returns CDR1 MDHEN and CDR2 SYDVKM. This CDR3 comprises 15 residues. Deletions cut 3 bases from V and 3 bases from J, with 13 bases between. CDR3: CASSFGGAWTDTQYF. As DNA, the CDR3 is TGTGCCAGCAGTTTTGGGGGGGCTTGGACAGATACGCAGTATTTT. The full variable domain, rest sourced from reference TRBV28 and TRBJ2-3, is DVKVTQSSRYLVKRTGEKVFLECVQDMDHENMFWYRQDPGLGLRLIYFSYDVKMKEKGDIPEGYSVSREKKERFSLILESASTNQTSMYLCASSFGGAWTDTQYFGPGTRLTVL.

Notes on this clonotype: A much larger clonotype is one base distant, so this may be a read error. J is TRBJ1-2 and V is TRBV6-5; 10 positions agree with TRBD1. J lost 4 bases, V lost 5 bases, and 4 bases had no gene match. Germline V CDR1 and CDR2: MNHEY, SVGAGI. The CDR3 runs to 14 residues. CDR3 amino acids: CASSRDRGAYGYTF. CDR3 nucleotide sequence: TGTGCCAGCAGTCGGGACAGGGGCGCCTATGGCTACACCTTC.

The gene calls are TRBV15 and TRBJ1-2, with no clear D. The ends were cut back, 5 bases at V and 8 bases at J, with 15 bases in the middle. The CDR3 is made up of 13 amino acids. CDR1 and CDR2 (germline): LNHNV, YYDKDF (reference sequence). The CDR3 loop reads CATSSDWTMGYTF. CDR3 nucleotide sequence: TGTGCCACCAGCTCAGACTGGACTATGGGCTACACCTTC.

The J gene is TRBJ1-1, the V gene TRBV27, with D possibly TRBD1 on 6 matching bases. Germline loops: CDR1 MNHEY, CDR2 SMNVEV (reference sequence). The ends were cut back, 9 bases at V and 6 bases at J, with 14 bases in the middle. This CDR3 spans 12 amino acids. The CDR3 region is CASGRGAAEAFF. CDR3 nucleotides: TGTGCCAGTGGGAGGGGGGCAGCTGAAGCTTTCTTT.

This clonotype came up many times. J is TRBJ2-3 and V is TRBV12-3 or TRBV12-4; D unclear. Trimming left V 1 base short and J 2 bases short, with 10 bases between. The CDR3 is made up of 15 amino acids. CDR3 in amino acids: CASSLGAVVTDTQYF. CDR3 sequence (DNA): TGTGCCAGCAGTTTAGGGGCGGTTGTCACAGATACGCAGTATTTT.